The 17 T cell receptor beta chains presented below share a single source sample, sequenced in a study of T-cell reconstitution after alpha-beta-depleted transplantation in children. For TCRbeta, the library was prepared with unique molecular identifiers. TCRdb reanalysed the PCR reads using MiXCR and keeps one entry per CDR3 protein. Of about 610,000 distinct CDR3 sequences in the sample, approximately 10% were seen once. The specimen was PBMCs from the stem cell graft donor, collected from the stem cell graft. The receptors come from a human donor who donated a stem cell graft to a child with acute myeloid leukemia.

This clonotype came up a few times. V is TRBV29-1 and J is TRBJ2-1, with D hard to call. Trimming removed 4 bases from V and 5 bases from J, with 9 bases in between. This CDR3 has 12 residues. The germline V gene encodes CDR1 SQVTM and CDR2 ANQGSEA. CDR3 DNA sequence: TGCAGCGTTGGGGGTAGGAACAATGAGCAGTTCTTC. This gives the protein CSVGGRNNEQFF.

This clonotype was detected many times. CDR3 residues: CASSLGGLEWGTQYF. The CDR3 bases are TGTGCCAGCAGTTTGGGGGGACTAGAATGGGGTACGCAGTATTTT. The chain links TRBV28 to TRBJ2-3, with 8 nucleotides matching TRBD2. This CDR3 is 15 amino acids long. Germline V CDR1 and CDR2: MDHEN, SYDVKM. After removal of 3 bases from V and 8 bases from J, the junction contained 10 bases not matched to a gene. Full variable domain (outside the CDR3, taken from reference TRBV28 and TRBJ2-3): DVKVTQSSRYLVKRTGEKVFLECVQDMDHENMFWYRQDPGLGLRLIYFSYDVKMKEKGDIPEGYSVSREKKERFSLILESASTNQTSMYLCASSLGGLEWGTQYFGPGTRLTVL.

The rearrangement joins TRBV20-1 to TRBJ2-6; TRBD2 agrees at 14 bases. The CDR3 is 18 residues long. Germline CDR1 and CDR2: DFQATT and SNEGSKA (reference sequence). V shed 5 bases, J shed 2 bases, and the junction held 8 bases outside the gene matches. Written as DNA, the CDR3 is TGCAGTGCTGCACCCGGGACTAGCGGGAGCACTGGGGCCAACGTCCTGACTTTC. Protein: CSAAPGTSGSTGANVLTF.

The chain combines TRBV19 with TRBJ1-2, with D possibly TRBD1 on 5 matching bases. The CDR3 is 13 amino acids. V lost 11 bases and J lost 2, with 15 bases in between. Germline V gives CDR1 LNHDA, CDR2 SQIVND (reference sequence). Here the CDR3 reads CASGEWGNYGYTF. The CDR3 nucleotides are TGTGCCTCAGGCGAGTGGGGGAACTATGGCTACACCTTC.

The sample holds a few counts of this clonotype. The CDR3 spells CSARDPGGTSGTGSYNEQFF. The CDR3 nucleotides are TGCAGTGCTAGAGATCCGGGGGGGACTAGCGGGACAGGATCCTACAATGAGCAGTTCTTC. The chain joins TRBV20-1 to TRBJ2-1; 13 positions agree with TRBD2. V dropped 0 bases and J dropped 1; count of bases not matched to a gene: 12. CDR3 length: 20 residues. Germline V gene sequence: CDR1 DFQATT, CDR2 SNEGSKA (reference sequence).

This clonotype was picked up a small number of times. The V gene is TRBV12-3 or TRBV12-4, the J gene TRBJ2-5, with D maybe TRBD1 (5 bases). This CDR3 comprises 13 residues. V was pared by 6 bases and J by 4 bases, with 12 bases between. This chain's CDR3 is CASRVGVGETQYF. The CDR3 bases are TGTGCCAGCAGGGTAGGGGTTGGAGAGACCCAGTACTTC.

This clonotype has at least ten counts. The chain has TRBV28 and TRBJ1-4, with 7 bases lining up with TRBD1. The CDR3 spans 14 residues. V trimming: 8 bases; J trimming: 5 bases; junction bases outside the gene matches: 8. CDR1 MDHEN and CDR2 SYDVKM come from the germline V gene. The CDR3 protein is CASRHRGLNEKLFF. DNA of the CDR3: TGTGCCAGCCGACACAGGGGACTAAATGAAAAACTGTTTTTT. Complete variable domain (other parts from reference TRBV28 and TRBJ1-4): DVKVTQSSRYLVKRTGEKVFLECVQDMDHENMFWYRQDPGLGLRLIYFSYDVKMKEKGDIPEGYSVSREKKERFSLILESASTNQTSMYLCASRHRGLNEKLFFGSGTQLSVL.

The table lists this clonotype with a few counts. The chain joins TRBV27 to TRBJ1-5; D is possibly TRBD1 (5 bases). This CDR3 region has 15 residues. Deletions cut 2 bases from V and 5 bases from J, with 13 bases between. Per the germline V gene, CDR1 is MNHEY and CDR2 is SMNVEV (reference sequence). DNA for the CDR3: TGTGCCAGCAGTTTAGGCAAGGGGTGGGATCAGCCCCAGCATTTT. Encoded protein: CASSLGKGWDQPQHF.

This clonotype appeared a few times. This chain joins TRBV20-1 and TRBJ2-1, with 7 bases aligning to TRBD2. The length of the CDR3 is 14 residues. V dropped 6 bases and J dropped 7; count of bases not matched to a gene: 12. The germline CDR1 and CDR2 sequences are DFQATT and SNEGSKA (reference sequence). CDR3 protein: CSARGASGDNEQFF. CDR3 coding DNA: TGCAGTGCCCGAGGGGCTAGCGGAGATAATGAGCAGTTCTTC.

This chain uses TRBV6-2 or TRBV6-3 with TRBJ2-2; maybe TRBD1 (6 bases). V was trimmed by 2 bases and J by 0 bases, leaving 10 bases between them. CDR3 length: 16 residues. Germline CDR1 and CDR2: MNHEY and SVGEGT. In DNA, the CDR3 is TGTGCCAGCAGTTACCCGGACAGCGCGAACACCGGGGAGCTGTTTTTT. It codes for CASSYPDSANTGELFF.

The chain couples TRBV6-5 to TRBJ2-7; D ambiguous. V was clipped by 2 bases and J by 0 bases, with 11 bases between them. This CDR3 region has 15 residues. The germline V gene encodes CDR1 MNHEY and CDR2 SVGAGI. The CDR3 reads CASSYPIRDSYEQYF. DNA for the CDR3: TGTGCCAGCAGTTACCCGATCAGAGACTCCTACGAGCAGTACTTC.

There are a few counts of this clonotype. This sequence joins TRBV5-1 and TRBJ2-1, with D maybe TRBD1 (5 bases). The CDR3 totals 14 residues. Looked up from germline, CDR1 is SGHRS and CDR2 is YFSETQ. V was clipped by 1 base and J by 7 bases, with 12 bases between them. The CDR3: CASSLSRAVNEQFF. CDR3 bases: TGCGCCAGCAGCTTGAGCAGGGCGGTAAATGAGCAGTTCTTC.

This clonotype was seen a few times. The genes are TRBV6-2 or TRBV6-3 and TRBJ2-2; D remains ambiguous. CDR3 length equals 13 residues. CDR1 MNHEY and CDR2 SVGEGT come from the germline V gene. With 7 bases removed from V and 5 bases from J, the gap between germline ends came to 11 bases. CDR3 sequence reads: CASNVVGTGELFF. The CDR3 nucleotides are TGTGCCAGCAACGTTGTAGGGACCGGGGAGCTGTTTTTT.

This clonotype appeared many times. V and J are TRBV29-1 and TRBJ1-2; no firm D call. The CDR3 has 12 amino acids. Trimming stripped 4 bases from V and 6 bases from J, with 12 bases between. CDR1 is SQVTM, CDR2 ANQGSEA, per germline. The CDR3 spells CSVAGLRDGYTF. In DNA form, the CDR3 reads TGCAGCGTTGCGGGGTTGAGGGATGGCTACACCTTC. The complete variable domain, with remaining parts taken from reference TRBV29-1 and TRBJ1-2, reads SAVISQKPSRDICQRGTSLTIQCQVDSQVTMMFWYRQQPGQSLTLIATANQGSEATYESGFVIDKFPISRPNLTFSTLTVSNMSPEDSSIYLCSVAGLRDGYTFGSGTRLTVV.

This chain connects TRBV7-9 to TRBJ2-7; D gene uncertain. The CDR3 totals 16 residues. Germline V gene sequence: CDR1 SEHNR, CDR2 FQNEAQ (reference sequence). Trimming took 1 base from V and 3 from J, leaving 16 bases between them. The CDR3 nucleotides read TGTGCCAGCAGCTTAGATCCCCGCTCCCCCTACTACGAGCAGTACTTC. It yields the protein CASSLDPRSPYYEQYF.

This clonotype was recorded many times. The gene calls are TRBV12-3 or TRBV12-4 and TRBJ2-7; a weak D match, TRBD2 (6 bases). Between the trimmed V and J ends, which lost 3 bases and 1 base, there was a span of 16 bases. The CDR3 totals 16 residues. The CDR3 DNA reads as TGTGCCAGCAGTTTGCCCCCGGGGGTCGGGTCCTACGAGCAGTACTTC. Translating gives CASSLPPGVGSYEQYF.

This rearrangement joins TRBV28 to TRBJ2-2; the match to TRBD2 covers 10 bases. Germline values: CDR1 MDHEN, CDR2 SYDVKM. The junction had 4 bases not matched to a gene; V was cut back by 2 bases and J by 4 bases. There are 16 residues in the CDR3. CDR3 in amino acids: CASSLPSGGVTGELFF. The CDR3 DNA sequence: TGTGCCAGCAGTTTACCAAGCGGGGGGGTCACCGGGGAGCTGTTTTTT.